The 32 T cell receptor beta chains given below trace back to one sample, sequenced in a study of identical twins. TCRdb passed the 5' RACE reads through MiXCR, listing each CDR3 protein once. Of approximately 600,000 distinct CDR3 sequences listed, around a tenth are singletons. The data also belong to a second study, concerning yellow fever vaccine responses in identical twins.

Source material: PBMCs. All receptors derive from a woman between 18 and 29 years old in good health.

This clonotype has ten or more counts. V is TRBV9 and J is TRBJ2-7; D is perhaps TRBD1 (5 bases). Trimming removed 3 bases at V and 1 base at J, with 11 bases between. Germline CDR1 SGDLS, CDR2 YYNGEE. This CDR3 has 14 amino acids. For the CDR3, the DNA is TGTGCCAGCAGCGGGGGCCCGTCGTCCTACGAGCAGTACTTC. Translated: CASSGGPSSYEQYF.

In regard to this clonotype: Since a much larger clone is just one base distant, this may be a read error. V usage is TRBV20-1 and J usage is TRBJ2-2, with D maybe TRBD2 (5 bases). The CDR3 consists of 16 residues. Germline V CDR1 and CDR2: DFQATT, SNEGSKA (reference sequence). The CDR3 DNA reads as TGCAGTGCTAGAGTTGGAAGGAGTACGTCCACCGGGGAGCTGCTTTTT. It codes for CSARVGRSTSTGELLF.

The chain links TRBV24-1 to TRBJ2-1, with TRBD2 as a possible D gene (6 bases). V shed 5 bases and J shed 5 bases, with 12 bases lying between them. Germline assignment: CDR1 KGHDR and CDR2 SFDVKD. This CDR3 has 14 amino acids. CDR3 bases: TGTGCCACCAGTGCGGGACTCCCTAACAATGAGCAGTTCTTC. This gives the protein CATSAGLPNNEQFF.

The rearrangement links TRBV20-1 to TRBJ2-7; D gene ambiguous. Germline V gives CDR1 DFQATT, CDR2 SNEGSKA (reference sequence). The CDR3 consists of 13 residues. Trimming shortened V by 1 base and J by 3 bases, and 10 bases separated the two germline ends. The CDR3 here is CSARVGGFYEQYF. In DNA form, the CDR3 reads TGCAGTGCTAGAGTCGGCGGATTCTACGAGCAGTACTTC.

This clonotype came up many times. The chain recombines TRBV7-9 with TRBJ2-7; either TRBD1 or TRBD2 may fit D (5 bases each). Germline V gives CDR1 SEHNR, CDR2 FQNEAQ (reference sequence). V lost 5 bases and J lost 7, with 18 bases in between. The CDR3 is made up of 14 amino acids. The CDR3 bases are TGTGCCAGCAGCACATACACGGGACCGGGGGAGCAGTACTTC. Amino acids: CASSTYTGPGEQYF.

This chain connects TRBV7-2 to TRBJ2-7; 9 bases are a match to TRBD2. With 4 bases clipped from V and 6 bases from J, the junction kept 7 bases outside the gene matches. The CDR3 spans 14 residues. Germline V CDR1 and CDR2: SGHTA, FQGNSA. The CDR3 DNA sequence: TGTGCCAGCAGCTCCCGACTAGCGGTCTTCGAGCAGTACTTC. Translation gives CASSSRLAVFEQYF. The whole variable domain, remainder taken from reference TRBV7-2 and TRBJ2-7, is GAGVSQSPSNKVTEKGKDVELRCDPISGHTALYWYRQSLGQGLEFLIYFQGNSAPDKSGLPSDRFSAERTGGSVSTLTIQRTQQEDSAVYLCASSSRLAVFEQYFGPGTRLTVT.

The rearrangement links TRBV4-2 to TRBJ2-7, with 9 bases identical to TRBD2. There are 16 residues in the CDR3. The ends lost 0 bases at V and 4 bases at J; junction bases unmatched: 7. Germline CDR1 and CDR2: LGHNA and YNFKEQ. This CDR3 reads CASSQDLAGGPYEQYF. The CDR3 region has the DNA TGTGCCAGCAGCCAAGATCTCGCGGGAGGGCCTTACGAGCAGTACTTC.

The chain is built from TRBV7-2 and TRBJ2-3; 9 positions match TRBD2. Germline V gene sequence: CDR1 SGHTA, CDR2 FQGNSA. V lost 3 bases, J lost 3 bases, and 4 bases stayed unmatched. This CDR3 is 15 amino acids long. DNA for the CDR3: TGTGCCAGCAGCTTGCGGGAGGGAGGGACAGATACGCAGTATTTT. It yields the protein CASSLREGGTDTQYF.

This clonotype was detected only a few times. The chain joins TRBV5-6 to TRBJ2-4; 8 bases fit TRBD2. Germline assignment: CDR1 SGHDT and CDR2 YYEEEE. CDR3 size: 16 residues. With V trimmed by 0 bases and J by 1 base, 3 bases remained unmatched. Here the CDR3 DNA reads TGTGCCAGCAGCTTGGTCGAGCGGGAGGCCAAAAACATTCAGTACTTC. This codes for CASSLVEREAKNIQYF.

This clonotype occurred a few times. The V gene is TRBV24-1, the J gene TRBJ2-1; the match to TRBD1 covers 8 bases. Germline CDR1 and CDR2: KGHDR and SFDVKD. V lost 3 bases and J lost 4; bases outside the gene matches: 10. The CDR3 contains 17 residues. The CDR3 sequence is CATSDGGTGQVYNEQFF. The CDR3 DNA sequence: TGTGCCACCAGTGATGGGGGAACGGGACAGGTGTACAATGAGCAGTTCTTC.

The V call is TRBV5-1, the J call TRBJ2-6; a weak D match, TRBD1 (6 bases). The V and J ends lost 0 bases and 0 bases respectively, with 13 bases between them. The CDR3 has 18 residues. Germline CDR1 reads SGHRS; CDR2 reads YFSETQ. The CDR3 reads CASSLVSQGSSGANVLTF. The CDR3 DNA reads TGCGCCAGCAGCTTGGTTAGCCAGGGGAGCTCTGGGGCCAACGTCCTGACTTTC.

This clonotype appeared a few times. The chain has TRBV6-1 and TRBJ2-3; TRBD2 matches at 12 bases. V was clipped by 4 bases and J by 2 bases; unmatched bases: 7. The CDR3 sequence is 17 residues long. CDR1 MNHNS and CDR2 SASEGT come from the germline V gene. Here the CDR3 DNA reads TGTGCCAGCAGTGGGACTAGCGGGGTTGGGTTCACAGATACGCAGTATTTT. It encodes CASSGTSGVGFTDTQYF.

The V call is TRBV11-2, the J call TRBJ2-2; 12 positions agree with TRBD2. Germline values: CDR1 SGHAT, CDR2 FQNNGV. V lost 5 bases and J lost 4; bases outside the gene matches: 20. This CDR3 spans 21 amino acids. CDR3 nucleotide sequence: TGTGCCAGCAGCAACCCTGGGCTAGCGGGAGGGCCTGCAGACGGCACCGGGGAGCTGTTTTTT. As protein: CASSNPGLAGGPADGTGELFF.

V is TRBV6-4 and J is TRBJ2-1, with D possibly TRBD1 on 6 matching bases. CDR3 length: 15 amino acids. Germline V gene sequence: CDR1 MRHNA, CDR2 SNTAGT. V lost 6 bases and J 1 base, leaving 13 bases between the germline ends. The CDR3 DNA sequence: TGTGCCAGCAGCCTACAGGGACATTCCTACAATGAGCAGTTCTTC. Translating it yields CASSLQGHSYNEQFF.

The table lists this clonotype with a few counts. The CDR3 DNA follows: TGCAGTGCCAGAAGACAGGGGGGGATGGACGAGCAGTACTTC. Translation: CSARRQGGMDEQYF. J is TRBJ2-7 and V is TRBV20-1; TRBD1 aligns across 9 bases. Germline CDR1 and CDR2: DFQATT and SNEGSKA (reference sequence). The V segment lost 6 bases and the J segment 5 bases; nucleotides outside the gene matches: 11. The CDR3 is made up of 14 amino acids.

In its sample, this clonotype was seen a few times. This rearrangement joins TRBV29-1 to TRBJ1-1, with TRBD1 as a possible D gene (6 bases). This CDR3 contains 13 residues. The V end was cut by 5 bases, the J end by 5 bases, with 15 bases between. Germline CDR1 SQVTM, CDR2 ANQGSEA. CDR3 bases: TGCAGCGTTTGTAGGGAGGGGGGGACTGAAGCTTTCTTT. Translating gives CSVCREGGTEAFF.

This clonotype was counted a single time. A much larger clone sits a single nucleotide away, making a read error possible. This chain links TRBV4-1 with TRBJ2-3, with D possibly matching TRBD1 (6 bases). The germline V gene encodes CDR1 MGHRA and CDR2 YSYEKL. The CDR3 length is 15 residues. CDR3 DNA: TGCGCCAGCCGCCAAGAGACAGGTGGCACAGATACGCAGTATTTT. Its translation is CASRQETGGTDTQYF.

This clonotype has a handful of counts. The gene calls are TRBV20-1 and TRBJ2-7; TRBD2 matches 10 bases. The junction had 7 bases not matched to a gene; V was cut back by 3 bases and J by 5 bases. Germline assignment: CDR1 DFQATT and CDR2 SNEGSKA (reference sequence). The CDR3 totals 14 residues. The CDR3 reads CSARKREGPDEQYF. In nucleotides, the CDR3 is TGCAGTGCTAGGAAGCGGGAGGGCCCGGACGAGCAGTACTTC.

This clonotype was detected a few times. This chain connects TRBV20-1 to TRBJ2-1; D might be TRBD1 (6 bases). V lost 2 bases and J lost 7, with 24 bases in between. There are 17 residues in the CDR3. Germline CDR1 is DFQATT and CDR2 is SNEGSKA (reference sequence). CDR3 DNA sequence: TGCAGTGCTAGACCTATGTTGGGCACAGGGAATTTGAATGAGCAGTTCTTC. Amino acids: CSARPMLGTGNLNEQFF.

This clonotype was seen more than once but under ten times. The chain's CDR3 is CASSLASYDSYNEQFF. The DNA of the CDR3 is TGTGCCAGCAGCTTAGCTAGCTACGACTCCTACAATGAGCAGTTCTTC. The rearrangement joins TRBV7-9 to TRBJ2-1; D call uncertain. The CDR3 length is 16 residues. V was clipped by 0 bases and J by 0 bases, with 9 bases between them. Germline V gene lookup returns CDR1 SEHNR and CDR2 FQNEAQ (reference sequence).

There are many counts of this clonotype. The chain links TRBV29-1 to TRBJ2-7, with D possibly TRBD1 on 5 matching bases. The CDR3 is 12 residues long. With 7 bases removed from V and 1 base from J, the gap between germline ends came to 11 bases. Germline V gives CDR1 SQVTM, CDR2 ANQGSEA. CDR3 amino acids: CSAAGISYEQYF. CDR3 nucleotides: TGCAGCGCCGCAGGGATTTCCTACGAGCAGTACTTC.

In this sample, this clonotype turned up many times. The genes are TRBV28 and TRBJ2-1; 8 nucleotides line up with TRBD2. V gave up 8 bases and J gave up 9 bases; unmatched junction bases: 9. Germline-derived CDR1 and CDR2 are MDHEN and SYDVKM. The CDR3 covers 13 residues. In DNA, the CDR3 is TGTGCCAGCTTGCGGGAGGCGAATTTTGAGCAGTTCTTC. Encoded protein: CASLREANFEQFF.

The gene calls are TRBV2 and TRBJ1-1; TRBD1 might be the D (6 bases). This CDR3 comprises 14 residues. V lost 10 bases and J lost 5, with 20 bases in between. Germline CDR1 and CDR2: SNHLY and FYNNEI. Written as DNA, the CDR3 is TGTGCCACACGGGGGGGGGCGCGGGTTACTGAAGCTTTCTTT. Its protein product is CATRGGARVTEAFF.

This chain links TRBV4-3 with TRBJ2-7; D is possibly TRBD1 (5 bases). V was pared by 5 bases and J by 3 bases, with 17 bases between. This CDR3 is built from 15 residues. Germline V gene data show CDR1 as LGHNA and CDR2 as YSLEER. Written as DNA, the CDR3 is TGCGCCAGCAGCTTTGCGGACGGCGGACACTACGAGCAGTACTTC. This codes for CASSFADGGHYEQYF.

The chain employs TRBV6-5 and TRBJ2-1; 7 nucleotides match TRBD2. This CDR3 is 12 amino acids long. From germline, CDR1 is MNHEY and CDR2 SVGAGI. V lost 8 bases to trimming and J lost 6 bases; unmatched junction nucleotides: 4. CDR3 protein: CASWEGINEQFF. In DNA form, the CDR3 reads TGTGCCAGCTGGGAGGGAATCAATGAGCAGTTCTTC.

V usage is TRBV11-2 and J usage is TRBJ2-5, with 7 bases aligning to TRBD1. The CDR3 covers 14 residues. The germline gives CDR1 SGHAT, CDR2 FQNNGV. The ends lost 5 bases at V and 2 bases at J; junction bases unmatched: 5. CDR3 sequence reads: CASSPGQTQETQYF. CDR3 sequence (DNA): TGTGCCAGCAGCCCGGGACAGACACAAGAGACCCAGTACTTC.

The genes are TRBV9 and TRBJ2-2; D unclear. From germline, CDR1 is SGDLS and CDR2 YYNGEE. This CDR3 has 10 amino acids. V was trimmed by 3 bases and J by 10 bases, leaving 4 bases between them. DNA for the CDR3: TGTGCCAGCAGCGGCCAGGAGCTGTTTTTT. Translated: CASSGQELFF. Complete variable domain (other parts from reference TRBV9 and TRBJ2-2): DSGVTQTPKHLITATGQRVTLRCSPRSGDLSVYWYQQSLDQGLQFLIQYYNGEERAKGNILERFSAQQFPDLHSELNLSSLELGDSALYFCASSGQELFFGEGSRLTVL.

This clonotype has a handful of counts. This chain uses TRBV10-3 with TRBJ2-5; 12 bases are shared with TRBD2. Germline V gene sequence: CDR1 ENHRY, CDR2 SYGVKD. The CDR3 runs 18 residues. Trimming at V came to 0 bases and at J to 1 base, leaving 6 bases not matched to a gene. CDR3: CAISESRGLAGPQETQYF. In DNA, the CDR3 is TGTGCCATCAGTGAGTCGAGGGGACTAGCGGGCCCCCAAGAGACCCAGTACTTC.

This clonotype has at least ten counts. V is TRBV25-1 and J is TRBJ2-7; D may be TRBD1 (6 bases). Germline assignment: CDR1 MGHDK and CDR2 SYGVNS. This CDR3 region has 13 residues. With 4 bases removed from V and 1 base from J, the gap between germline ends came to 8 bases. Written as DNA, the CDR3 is TGTGCCAGCAGTGTCACAGGGTCCTACGAGCAGTACTTC. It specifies CASSVTGSYEQYF.

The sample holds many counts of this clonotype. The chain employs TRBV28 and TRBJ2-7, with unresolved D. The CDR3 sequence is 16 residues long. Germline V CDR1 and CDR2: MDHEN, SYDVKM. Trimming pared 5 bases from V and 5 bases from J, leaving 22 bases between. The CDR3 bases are TGTGCCAGCAGTGCCCTCTTTATGAGGCGGAATGACGAGCAGTACTTC. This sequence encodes CASSALFMRRNDEQYF.

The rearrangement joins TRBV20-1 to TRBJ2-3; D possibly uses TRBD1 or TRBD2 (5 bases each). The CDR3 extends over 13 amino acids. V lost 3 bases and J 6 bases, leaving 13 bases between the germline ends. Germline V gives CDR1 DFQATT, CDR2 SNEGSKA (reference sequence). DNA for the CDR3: TGCAGTGCTAGGCGTCACGAGGGGGATACGCAGTATTTT. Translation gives CSARRHEGDTQYF.

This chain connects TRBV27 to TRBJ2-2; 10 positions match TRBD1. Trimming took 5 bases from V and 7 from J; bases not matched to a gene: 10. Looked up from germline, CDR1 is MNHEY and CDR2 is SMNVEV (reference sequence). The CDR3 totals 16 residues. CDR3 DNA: TGTGCCAGCAGTCTAGTCGGGACAGGGGTCGGCGGGGAGCTGTTTTTT. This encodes CASSLVGTGVGGELFF.